This T cell receptor beta chain came from a study of molecular identifiers for immune sequencing clone quantification. General study points: The share of molecules held by clones above 20 RNA copies was over 98% in effector cells and under 1% in naive cells.

The trim removed 5 bases at V and 8 bases at J, leaving 14 bases unmatched. This CDR3 is 15 amino acids long. Notes on this clonotype: The antigen is unknown.

Using its own MiXCR run on the PCR reads, TCRdb lists one record per CDR3 protein. The repertoire holds about 300,000 distinct CDR3 sequences, around 21% seen once, with approximately 0.8% in the top ten. The V and J genes are TRBV12-3 or TRBV12-4 and TRBJ1-2; 7 bases match TRBD1. This TCR came from a human donor in good health. Some libraries in this study had Jurkat cell RNA spiked in. The sequencing sample was made of naive CD8+ T cells from blood, with Jurkat cell RNA spiked in. Subset described: FACS-sorted CD8+CD4-CCR7+CD45RA+ naive T cells. CDR3 protein: CASSPSGQPDGGYTF. Written as DNA, the CDR3 is TGTGCCAGCAGTCCGTCGGGACAGCCAGATGGGGGCTACACCTTC.